The sequence of this T cell receptor (beta chain) was determined in a study of blood T cell repertoires in COVID-19. The ends were cut back, 1 base at V and 7 bases at J, with 13 bases in the middle. This CDR3 spans 14 amino acids. Germline V lookup: CDR1 LNHDA, CDR2 SQIVND (reference sequence). In the authors' workflow: Reference gene primer amplification gave nucleated cell count estimates. Here immunoSEQ multiplex PCR was the method, and the copy in TCRdb shows in-frame clones only, minus some. Clone size and the V and J calls come from that table; the DNA yielded D and trimming. The sample has over 200,000 clones, about 87% seen once; the top ten hold 10%.

The source is a man between 18 and 35 years old with acute COVID-19. The chain carries TRBV19 and TRBJ1-2; D may be TRBD1 (5 bases). The sequenced sample was PBMCs or T cells enriched from blood (not recorded which). CDR3 region: CASSIGGAQAGYTF. In DNA form, the CDR3 reads TGTGCCAGTAGTATAGGCGGGGCACAGGCTGGCTACACCTTC.